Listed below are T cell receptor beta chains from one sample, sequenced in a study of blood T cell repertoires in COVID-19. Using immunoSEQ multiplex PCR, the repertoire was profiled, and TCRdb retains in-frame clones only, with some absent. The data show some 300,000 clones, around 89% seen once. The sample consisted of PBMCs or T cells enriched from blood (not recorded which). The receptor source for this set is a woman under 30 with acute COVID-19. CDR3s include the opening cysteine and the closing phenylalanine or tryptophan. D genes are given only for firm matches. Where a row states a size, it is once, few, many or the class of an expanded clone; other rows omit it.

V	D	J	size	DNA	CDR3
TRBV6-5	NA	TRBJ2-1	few	TGTGCCAGCACCGGCCTAGCTGATGCCTACAATGAGCAGTTCTTC	CASTGLADAYNEQFF
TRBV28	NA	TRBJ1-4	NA	TGTGCCAGCATCCGAGGGGGGGCGGTATATAATGAAAAACTGTTTTTT	CASIRGGAVYNEKLFF
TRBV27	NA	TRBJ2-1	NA	TGTGCCAGCACCCCCGCCAGCTCCTACAATGAGCAGTTCTTC	CASTPASSYNEQFF
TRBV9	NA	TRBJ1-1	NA	TGTGCCAGCAGCCCCCCACAGGGCCCCCTTGCAGAAGCTTTCTTT	CASSPPQGPLAEAFF
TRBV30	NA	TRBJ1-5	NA	TGTGCCTGGAGTGCCGGGGTTAGCAATCAGCCCCAGCATTTT	CAWSAGVSNQPQHF
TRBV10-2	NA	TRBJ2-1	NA	TGCGCCAGCGCCTCTGGCGGCTCCTACAATGAGCAGTTCTTC	CASASGGSYNEQFF
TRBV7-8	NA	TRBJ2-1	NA	TGTGCCAGCAGCTTAGTCCCCTGGCGCGGACAGTTCTTC	CASSLVPWRGQFF
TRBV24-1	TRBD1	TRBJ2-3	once	TGTGCCACCAGTGATACGTCGGGACAGAGCACAGATACGCAGTATTTT	CATSDTSGQSTDTQYF
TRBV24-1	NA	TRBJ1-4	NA	TGTGCCACCCTCTTGTCGGTGGGGCGAGATGAAAAACTGTTTTTT	CATLLSVGRDEKLFF
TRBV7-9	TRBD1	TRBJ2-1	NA	TGTGCCAGCAGCTTAGAGGGCGGGACAGGGGATGAGCAGTTCTTC	CASSLEGGTGDEQFF
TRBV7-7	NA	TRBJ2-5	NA	TGTGCTAGCAGCTTAAATCCAAGCGGCGGAGAGACCCAGTACTTC	CASSLNPSGGETQYF
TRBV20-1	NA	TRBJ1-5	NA	TGCAGTGCTGCAGGGGTACAGCCCCAGCATTTT	CSAAGVQPQHF
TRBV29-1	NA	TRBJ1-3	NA	TGCAGCGCCCACAGTGGAAACACCATATATTTT	CSAHSGNTIYF
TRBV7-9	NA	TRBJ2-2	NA	TGTGCCAGCAGCCCGCAGGGGGGAATCACCGGGGAGCTGTTTTTT	CASSPQGGITGELFF
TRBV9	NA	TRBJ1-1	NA	TGTGCCAGCAGCGTACTCGGGGGAGTGGGCACTGAAGCTTTCTTT	CASSVLGGVGTEAFF
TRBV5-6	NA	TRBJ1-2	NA	TGTGCCAGCAGCCCCGGGGGAGCGGCGCACTATGGCTACACCTTC	CASSPGGAAHYGYTF
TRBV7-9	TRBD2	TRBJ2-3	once	TGTGCCAGCAGCGAAAAAGCGGGAGGACGCACAGATACGCAGTATTTT	CASSEKAGGRTDTQYF
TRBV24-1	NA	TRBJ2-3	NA	TGTGCCACCAGTGATGCGAAGAGCACAGATACGCAGTATTTT	CATSDAKSTDTQYF
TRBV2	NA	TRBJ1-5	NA	TGTGCCAGCAGTGAATCCCTCAATCAGCCCCAGCATTTT	CASSESLNQPQHF
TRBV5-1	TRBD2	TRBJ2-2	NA	TGCGCCAGCAGCATCGGGACTAGCGGGACCGGGGAGCTGTTTTTT	CASSIGTSGTGELFF
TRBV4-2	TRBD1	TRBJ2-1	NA	TGTGCCAGCAGCCAAGGGCTAGGGACAGGGAAGGGCAATGAGCAGTTCTTC	CASSQGLGTGKGNEQFF
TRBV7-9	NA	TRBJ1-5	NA	TGTGCCAGCAGCTTAGGAGGGGGTGGTAATCAGCCCCAGCATTTT	CASSLGGGGNQPQHF
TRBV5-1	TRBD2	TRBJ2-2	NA	TGCGCCAGCAGCTTGGACCGCGGGAGTACCACCGGGGAGCTGTTTTTT	CASSLDRGSTTGELFF
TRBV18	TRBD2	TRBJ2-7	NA	TGTGCCAGCTCATGGCGGGAGCTCTCAAACGAGCAGTACTTC	CASSWRELSNEQYF
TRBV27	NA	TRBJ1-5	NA	TGTGCCAGCAGTCCAGGGGTAAGACAGCCCCAGCATTTT	CASSPGVRQPQHF
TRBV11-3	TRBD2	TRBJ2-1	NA	TGTGCCAGCAGCCAGCGGGAGAAGGGGCGGAATGAGCAGTTCTTC	CASSQREKGRNEQFF
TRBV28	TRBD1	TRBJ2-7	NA	TGTGCCAGCAGTCGTCCGGGACAGGGGGCTTACGAGCAGTACTTC	CASSRPGQGAYEQYF
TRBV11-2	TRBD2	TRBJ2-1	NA	TGTGCCAGCAGCTTACTCTCGACTAGCGGGATCTACAATGAGCAGTTCTTC	CASSLLSTSGIYNEQFF
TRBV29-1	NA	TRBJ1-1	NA	TGCAGCGTTGAAGGAATTTCGGGGAAGAACACTGAAGCTTTCTTT	CSVEGISGKNTEAFF
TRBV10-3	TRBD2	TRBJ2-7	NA	TGTGCCATCAGTGAGTCCCGGGGGCGGGAGGTCTTCTACGAGCAGTACTTC	CAISESRGREVFYEQYF
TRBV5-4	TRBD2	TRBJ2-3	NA	TGTGCCAGCAGCTGGCTCGTGATGCGGGAGCTTTACACAGATACGCAGTATTTT	CASSWLVMRELYTDTQYF
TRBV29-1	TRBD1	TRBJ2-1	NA	TGCAGCGTTGACTTTCGGGACAGGGGAGGGCACAATGAGCAGTTCTTC	CSVDFRDRGGHNEQFF
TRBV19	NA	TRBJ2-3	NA	TGTGCCAGTAGTTCCAAGGACAGATCTAGCACAGATACGCAGTATTTT	CASSSKDRSSTDTQYF
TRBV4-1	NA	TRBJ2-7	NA	TGCGCCAGCAGCCAAGACCCAGGTACCTCCTACGAGCAGTACTTC	CASSQDPGTSYEQYF
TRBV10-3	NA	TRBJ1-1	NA	TGTGCCATCAGGTCCCAGGACAGAGCTTTCTTT	CAIRSQDRAFF
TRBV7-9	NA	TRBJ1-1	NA	TGTGCCAGCAGCTCCCAGCGGCGGGTTGAAGCTTTCTTT	CASSSQRRVEAFF
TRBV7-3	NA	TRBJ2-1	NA	TGTGCCAGCAGCTTTTTGGCGGTTAGCTCCTACAATGAGCAGTTCTTC	CASSFLAVSSYNEQFF
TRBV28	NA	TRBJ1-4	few	TGTGCCAGCAGTTTCCAGGGTTTATACGAAAAACTGTTTTTT	CASSFQGLYEKLFF
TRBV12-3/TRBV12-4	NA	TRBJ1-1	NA	TGTGCCAGCATACCCCTGGGGGCCGAAGCTTTCTTT	CASIPLGAEAFF
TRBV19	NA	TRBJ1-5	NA	TGTGCCAGTAGCCCCCAGGCGATCGGCAATCAGCCCCAGCATTTT	CASSPQAIGNQPQHF
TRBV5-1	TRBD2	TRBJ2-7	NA	TGCGCCAGCTCTTGGGGACTAACCTACGAGCAGTACTTC	CASSWGLTYEQYF
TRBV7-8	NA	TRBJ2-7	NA	TGTGCCAGCAGCTTAGGGGTTGCGGGGACCTACGAGCAGTACTTC	CASSLGVAGTYEQYF